Each of the 15 T cell receptor beta chains below was sequenced from the same sample in a study of cytomegalovirus exposure and HLA in healthy donors. The PCR made use of 60 Vbeta and 13 Jbeta primers. Repertoires were generated with immunoSEQ multiplex PCR, while TCRdb's copy carries only in-frame clones and drops some. In the table there are roughly 150,000 clones, more than 75% of which are singletons. The sample was PBMCs. These receptors were collected from a male donor in good health and CMV-seronegative.

This rearrangement joins TRBV10-3 to TRBJ1-4, with D possibly TRBD1 on 6 matching bases. CDR1 and CDR2 from the germline V gene are ENHRY and SYGVKD. With 3 bases removed from V and 5 bases from J, the gap between germline ends came to 13 bases. The CDR3 has 15 amino acids. The CDR3 reads CAISDRTASNEKLFF. The CDR3 DNA reads TGTGCCATCAGTGACCGGACAGCTTCAAATGAAAAACTGTTTTTT.

The chain has TRBV11-2 and TRBJ1-1; D might be TRBD1 (5 bases). The V and J ends lost 0 bases and 4 bases respectively, with 12 bases between them. The length of the CDR3 is 15 residues. Germline-derived CDR1 and CDR2 are SGHAT and FQNNGV. In DNA form, the CDR3 reads TGTGCCAGCAGCTTAGAAGGGACTCTGGGCACTGAAGCTTTCTTT. Protein: CASSLEGTLGTEAFF.

This clone was observed once. The chain carries TRBV7-2 and TRBJ1-3; TRBD1 matches at 7 bases. The CDR3 length is 15 residues. The J segment lost 4 bases and the V segment lost 5 bases, leaving 8 bases of the junction unmatched. Germline V lookup: CDR1 SGHTA, CDR2 FQGNSA. CDR3 DNA: TGTGCCAGCAGCGCCGGCGGCAGGGGGGGAAACACCATATATTTT. Translated: CASSAGGRGGNTIYF. Based on the CDR3 plus reference TRBV7-2 and TRBJ1-3, the full variable domain is GAGVSQSPSNKVTEKGKDVELRCDPISGHTALYWYRQSLGQGLEFLIYFQGNSAPDKSGLPSDRFSAERTGGSVSTLTIQRTQQEDSAVYLCASSAGGRGGNTIYFGEGSWLTVV.

The V gene is TRBV19, the J gene TRBJ2-3; tentative D call: TRBD2 (5 bases). This CDR3 has 15 residues. In germline, CDR1 is LNHDA, CDR2 SQIVND (reference sequence). Trimming pared 3 bases from V and 4 bases from J, leaving 14 bases between. The CDR3 region has the DNA TGTGCCAGTAGTATCGCAGGCCTGGGAGCAGATACGCAGTATTTT. This codes for CASSIAGLGADTQYF.

The rearrangement joins TRBV12-5 to TRBJ1-3; D might be TRBD1 (5 bases). V was trimmed by 0 bases and J by 0 bases, leaving 12 bases between them. Germline V gene sequence: CDR1 LGHNT, CDR2 FRNRAP. The CDR3 spans 17 residues. This CDR3 is CASGLVLDKLSGNTIYF. In nucleotides, the CDR3 is TGTGCTAGTGGTTTGGTACTGGACAAGCTCTCTGGAAACACCATATATTTT.

This clone was seen more than once but under ten times. The chain combines TRBV10-3 with TRBJ1-1, with TRBD1 matching 8 bases. The junction had 5 bases not matched to a gene; V was cut back by 9 bases and J by 2 bases. The length of the CDR3 is 13 residues. Germline V lookup: CDR1 ENHRY, CDR2 SYGVKD. CDR3 nucleotide sequence: TGTGCCATTACAGGGGGACCTAACACTGAAGCTTTCTTT. Encoded protein: CAITGGPNTEAFF.

The CDR3 region has the DNA TGTGCCAGTAGTATCAACAGGGAAGGAGGCTACACCTTC. This translates into CASSINREGGYTF. The chain carries TRBV19 and TRBJ1-2; TRBD1 might be the D (6 bases). The V end lost 3 bases, the J end lost 8 bases, and 13 bases lay between the germline ends. This CDR3 comprises 13 residues. Germline values: CDR1 LNHDA, CDR2 SQIVND (reference sequence).

Comment on this clone: The junction differs from germline at one of its ends, possibly a read error. The rearrangement joins TRBV2 to TRBJ1-2; D ambiguous. CDR1 is SNHLY, CDR2 FYNNEI, per germline. The CDR3 spans 13 residues. The CDR3 loop is CASSEELNYGYTF. The CDR3 DNA reads as TGTGCCAGCAGCGAAGAACTTAACTATGGCTACACCTTC.

As regards this clone: One end of the junction fails to match germline, which may point to a read error. The CDR3 DNA is TGTGCCAGCAGCTTATCCACCTTGGAATACAGGATCTTC. Its protein is CASSLSTLEYRIF. The rearrangement joins TRBV11-1 to TRBJ2-1; possibly TRBD1 for D (5 bases). This CDR3 is 13 amino acids long. The germline gives CDR1 SGHAT, CDR2 FQDESV (reference sequence).

The chain links TRBV27 to TRBJ2-7; 7 bases fit TRBD1. The CDR3 runs to 16 residues. Germline lookup yields CDR1 MNHEY and CDR2 SMNVEV (reference sequence). V shed 5 bases, J shed 3 bases, and the junction held 13 bases outside the gene matches. The DNA for the CDR3 is TGTGCCAGCAGTCAGCCTCGGGACAGCCAGGTCTACGAGCAGTACTTC. Protein: CASSQPRDSQVYEQYF.

This clone has only a few counts. The chain employs TRBV9 and TRBJ2-5; unclear D gene. Germline loops: CDR1 SGDLS, CDR2 YYNGEE. The V gene lost 1 base and the J gene lost 5 bases, with 9 bases spanning the gap. The CDR3 spans 13 residues. The CDR3 DNA is TGTGCCAGCAGCGTAATGTCGGGTGAGACCCAGTACTTC. Translation gives CASSVMSGETQYF.

This rearrangement joins TRBV6-6 to TRBJ1-1; 7 bases are shared with TRBD1. Trimming cost V 6 bases and J 4 bases; bases outside gene matches: 8. Germline CDR1 MNHNY, CDR2 SVGAGI (reference sequence). The CDR3 length is 14 residues. The CDR3 sequence: CASRTRAGGTEAFF. In DNA form, the CDR3 reads TGTGCCAGCAGAACGAGGGCAGGGGGCACTGAAGCTTTCTTT.

The rearrangement links TRBV4-1 to TRBJ2-5; a possible D gene is TRBD2 (6 bases). This CDR3 spans 16 amino acids. Germline CDR1 and CDR2: MGHRA and YSYEKL. Trimming took off 3 bases at V and 5 bases at J, with 19 bases between the two ends. The CDR3 bases are TGCGCCAGCAGCCATGTGACGGGAGTTGGAAGGGAGACCCAGTACTTC. Amino acids: CASSHVTGVGRETQYF.

The V and J genes are TRBV27 and TRBJ2-7, with D unresolved. The V end lost 6 bases, the J end lost 7 bases, and 10 bases lay between the germline ends. This CDR3 comprises 11 residues. Germline V gives CDR1 MNHEY, CDR2 SMNVEV (reference sequence). The CDR3 loop reads CASRSSGEQYF. In nucleotides, the CDR3 is TGTGCCAGCAGGTCGTCGGGTGAGCAGTACTTC.

The CDR3 DNA is TGTGCCAGCAGCTTAGGGGGGGGCAGTGGAAACACCATATATTTT. It encodes CASSLGGGSGNTIYF. This chain links TRBV28 with TRBJ1-3, with D possibly TRBD1 on 6 matching bases. There are 15 residues in the CDR3. The V gene lost 6 bases and the J gene lost 3 bases, with 15 bases spanning the gap. Germline V lookup: CDR1 MDHEN, CDR2 SYDVKM.